This T cell receptor (beta chain) came from a study of shared clonotypes between healthy human individuals. The length of the CDR3 is 14 residues. The ends were cut back, 0 bases at V and 10 bases at J, with 14 bases in the middle. In germline, CDR1 is SGHRS, CDR2 YFSETQ. Only in-frame clones appear in the TCRdb table, and some are missing; sequencing was by immunoSEQ multiplex PCR. The profile covers about 2.4 million clones, with over 85% appearing a single time and around 0.14% taken by the ten largest. Material: naive CD4+ T cells sorted from blood. Documented subset: CD45RA+ positively selected. This sequence joins TRBV5-1 and TRBJ2-1; possible D gene TRBD2, 6 bases. The TCR was taken from a man younger than 35 in good health. CDR3 nucleotides: TGCGCCAGCAGCTTGGGAGGTAGCGGTTCAGAGCAGTTCTTC. This gives the protein CASSLGGSGSEQFF. Full variable domain (rest looked up from reference TRBV5-1 and TRBJ2-1): KAGVTQTPRYLIKTRGQQVTLSCSPISGHRSVSWYQQTPGQGLQFLFEYFSETQRNKGNFPGRFSGRQFSNSRSEMNVSTLELGDSALYLCASSLGGSGSEQFFGPGTRLTVL.